This T cell receptor beta chain was identified during a study of cytomegalovirus exposure and HLA in healthy donors. It was with 60 Vbeta and 13 Jbeta primers that the PCR ran. TCRdb's table, derived via immunoSEQ multiplex PCR, lists solely in-frame clones and lacks some. The sample includes approximately 150,000 clones, just under 80% of them seen just once. Specimen: PBMCs. This TCR was recovered from a middle-aged woman in good health and CMV-seropositive.

As DNA, the CDR3 is TGCGCCAGCACGTCGTCGGGACTCCTTGGGGGGACCCAGTACTTC. Translation gives CASTSSGLLGGTQYF. The chain links TRBV5-1 to TRBJ2-5, with D possibly being TRBD2 (6 bases). Germline V gene sequence: CDR1 SGHRS, CDR2 YFSETQ. V was trimmed by 6 bases and J by 7 bases, leaving 22 bases between them. The CDR3 is made up of 15 amino acids.